A selection of T cell receptor beta chains follows, all from one sample in a study of shared clonotypes between healthy human individuals. Here immunoSEQ multiplex PCR was the method, and the copy in TCRdb shows in-frame clones only, minus some. The sample carries more than 1.2 million clones, about 98.5% recorded once. Sequenced: naive CD4+ T cells sorted from blood. The origin of the receptors is a man aged 25-45 years in good health. Both conserved end residues are part of each CDR3. The order of the fields is D gene, clone size, J gene, V gene, CDR3 DNA, CDR3 protein. A D gene is named only where the DNA matches it firmly. Size values are once, few and many counts, or a class for expanded clones, and some rows have none.

-	-	TRBJ2-7	TRBV30	TGTGCCTGGAGTGGGGGCCCGCGGAGAGCCTACGAGCAGTACTTC	CAWSGGPRRAYEQYF
-	-	TRBJ2-7	TRBV9	TGTGCCAGCAGCCCTGGGACGGCCTCCTACGAGCAGTACTTC	CASSPGTASYEQYF
-	-	TRBJ2-3	TRBV5-1	TGCGCCAGCAGCTTGGGAGGCTACCCAATCGATACGCAGTATTTT	CASSLGGYPIDTQYF
-	-	TRBJ2-7	TRBV18	TGTGCCAGCTCGCCCAGCGGAACCCCCTACGAGCAGTACTTC	CASSPSGTPYEQYF
TRBD2	-	TRBJ2-1	TRBV29-1	TGCAGCGTTGCGGGAGGACCGTCCTACAATGAGCAGTTCTTC	CSVAGGPSYNEQFF
TRBD2	-	TRBJ2-3	TRBV5-6	TGTGCCAGCAGCCTGGGACTACCAGATACGCAGTATTTT	CASSLGLPDTQYF
TRBD1	-	TRBJ2-3	TRBV2	TGTGCCAGCAGGGGGGACAGGGTAGATACGCAGTATTTT	CASRGDRVDTQYF
-	-	TRBJ1-4	TRBV5-4	TGTGCCAGCAGCTTGAAGAAACCCTCGGATGAAAAACTGTTTTTT	CASSLKKPSDEKLFF
-	-	TRBJ2-3	TRBV28	TGTGCCAGCAGTTTTGGTATAAGGACAGACTCTAGCACAGATACGCAGTATTTT	CASSFGIRTDSSTDTQYF
-	-	TRBJ1-3	TRBV18	TGTGCCAGCTCCCCCCTAAACAAGGGTTCCCTGAATCTCGACGGAAACACCATATATTTT	CASSPLNKGSLNLDGNTIYF
TRBD2	-	TRBJ2-3	TRBV25-1	TGTGCCAGCAGTGAAAACGGCGGGAGGGCCGGAGATACGCAGTATTTT	CASSENGGRAGDTQYF
-	-	TRBJ2-7	TRBV18	TGTGCCAGCTCACCTCAGGGCGGCCGATGGGGGGAGCAGTACTTC	CASSPQGGRWGEQYF
-	-	TRBJ2-7	TRBV27	TGTGCCAGCAGTTTTGCTGGGACATTCTACGAGCAGTACTTC	CASSFAGTFYEQYF
TRBD1	-	TRBJ2-7	TRBV11-2	TGTGCCAGCAGCTTACATTGGACAGGGTCCAACGAGCAGTACTTC	CASSLHWTGSNEQYF
-	-	TRBJ2-7	TRBV7-2	TGTGCCAGCAGCTTAGTTCTTGCGTCCGAGCAGTACTTC	CASSLVLASEQYF
-	-	TRBJ1-5	TRBV6-1	TGTGCCAGCAGTGTTAGGCACCTAAATCAGCCCCAGCATTTT	CASSVRHLNQPQHF
TRBD1	-	TRBJ1-4	TRBV6-5	TGTGCCAGCAGCCCCAGGACAGGGGTTAATGAAAAACTGTTTTTT	CASSPRTGVNEKLFF
TRBD1	-	TRBJ2-1	TRBV7-9	TGTGCCAGCAGCAAACCGGGACAGGGGTACAATGAGCAGTTCTTC	CASSKPGQGYNEQFF
-	once	TRBJ1-3	TRBV9	TGTGCCAGCAGCGTAAAGAGCTCTGGAAACACCATATATTTT	CASSVKSSGNTIYF
TRBD1	-	TRBJ2-7	TRBV27	TGTGCCAGCAGCACCCGGGACAGGAGGGCCTACGAGCAGTACTTC	CASSTRDRRAYEQYF
-	-	TRBJ2-1	TRBV6-5	TGTGCCAGCAGGACAGCCCTTTACAATGAGCAGTTCTTC	CASRTALYNEQFF
-	once	TRBJ1-1	TRBV18	TGTGCCAGCTCACCCTGGATGGGGGGGGCCGCCACTGAAGCTTTCTTT	CASSPWMGGAATEAFF
-	-	TRBJ1-4	TRBV5-6	TGTGCCAGCAGCAGATTGTTGGGGGGAGCTGAAAAACTGTTTTTT	CASSRLLGGAEKLFF
-	-	TRBJ2-7	TRBV7-2	TGTGCCAGCAGCTTGGGACCGTCCTCCTACGAGCAGTACTTC	CASSLGPSSYEQYF
-	-	TRBJ2-1	TRBV7-8	TGTGCCAGCAGCTTAGGTGGCGGATACAATGAGCAGTTCTTC	CASSLGGGYNEQFF
-	-	TRBJ1-2	TRBV10-3	TGTGCCATCAACCCGAGCAGACAAACCACCTACACCTTC	CAINPSRQTTYTF
-	-	TRBJ2-3	TRBV19	TGTGCCAGTAGTATTAACTCCAAGGACGCGCAGTATTTT	CASSINSKDAQYF
-	-	TRBJ1-5	TRBV7-2	TGTGCCAGCAGCTTAGCCGGGCAGCCCCAGCATTTT	CASSLAGQPQHF
TRBD2	once	TRBJ2-7	TRBV5-5	TGTGCCAGCAGCTTGGTTGGTCGGGGGGCCTACGAGCAGTACTTC	CASSLVGRGAYEQYF
-	-	TRBJ2-7	TRBV7-6	TGTGCCAGCAGCTTAGGCAATCCCTACGAGCAGTACTTC	CASSLGNPYEQYF
TRBD1	-	TRBJ2-1	TRBV9	TGTGCCAGCAGCCGCCCGGGACAGGGAGACAATGAGCAGTTCTTC	CASSRPGQGDNEQFF
-	-	TRBJ2-7	TRBV20-1	TGCAGTGCTAGCAAACACGAGCAGTACTTC	CSASKHEQYF
-	-	TRBJ1-5	TRBV11-2	TGTGCCAGCAGCTTAACAGGTGGGCAGCCCCAGCATTTT	CASSLTGGQPQHF
-	-	TRBJ2-7	TRBV9	TGTGCCAGCAGCGAGGGGATACAGAGAGTCTACGAGCAGTACTTC	CASSEGIQRVYEQYF
-	-	TRBJ2-3	TRBV6-6	TGTGCCAGCAGTTACACTCTGGACACGGCGCAGTATTTT	CASSYTLDTAQYF
-	-	TRBJ2-3	TRBV11-2	TGTGCCAGCAGCTTAGAACGCACAGATACGCAGTATTTT	CASSLERTDTQYF
-	-	TRBJ2-7	TRBV25-1	TGTGCCAGCAGCCCAATCACAGGGGGGGCGAGCTCCTACGAGCAGTACTTC	CASSPITGGASSYEQYF
TRBD2	-	TRBJ2-2	TRBV2	TGTGCCAGCCAGCTAGCGGGTTCCACCGGGGAGCTGTTTTTT	CASQLAGSTGELFF
-	-	TRBJ1-3	TRBV7-9	TGTGCCAGCACTGGTTGGGGAAGCTCTGGAAACACCATATATTTT	CASTGWGSSGNTIYF
-	-	TRBJ2-1	TRBV20-1	TGCAGTGCTTACCCTGAGCAGTTCTTC	CSAYPEQFF
-	once	TRBJ2-1	TRBV5-1	TGCGCCAGCAGCTTGGGGCCCCTCTCCTACAATGAGCAGTTCTTC	CASSLGPLSYNEQFF
-	once	TRBJ2-7	TRBV11-2	TGTGCCAGCAGCCCCCTCGTGGGGACGACCTACGAGCAGTACTTC	CASSPLVGTTYEQYF
-	-	TRBJ2-7	TRBV7-2	TGTGCCAGCAGCTTACAGGCTATCTCCTACGAGCAGTACTTC	CASSLQAISYEQYF
-	-	TRBJ1-1	TRBV29-1	TGCAGCTGTCGTCGACAGACTAAGAACACTGAAGCTTTCTTT	CSCRRQTKNTEAFF
-	-	TRBJ1-5	TRBV5-6	TGTGCCAGCAGCTTGACAGCGGGCGATCAGCCCCAGCATTTT	CASSLTAGDQPQHF
-	-	TRBJ1-2	TRBV7-9	TGTGCCAGCAGCTTAGTTCCTGGCTACACCTTC	CASSLVPGYTF
TRBD1	-	TRBJ1-1	TRBV5-1	TGCGCCAGCAGCTTGATAGGGCGGCGGACAGGACTAAACACTGAAGCTTTCTTT	CASSLIGRRTGLNTEAFF
TRBD2	-	TRBJ2-2	TRBV5-4	TGTGCCAGCAGTCCCAGCGGGAGGGCCCCGAACACCGGGGAGCTGTTTTTT	CASSPSGRAPNTGELFF
-	once	TRBJ1-1	TRBV20-1	TGCAGGGGGGGGATTAACACTGAAGCTTTCTTT	CRGGINTEAFF
-	-	TRBJ2-7	TRBV4-3	TGCGCCAGCAGCCAAGACAGAGTCCCACACTACGAGCAGTACTTC	CASSQDRVPHYEQYF
-	-	TRBJ2-3	TRBV21-1	TGTGCCAGCACTATGATAGGGTGCAAATCCACAGATACGCAGTATTTT	CASTMIGCKSTDTQYF
-	once	TRBJ2-5	TRBV14	TGTGCCAGCAGCCAAGATATGGAGACCCAGTACTTC	CASSQDMETQYF
TRBD1	-	TRBJ2-5	TRBV28	TGTGCCAGCAGTCCTGGACAGGTCGAGACCCAGTACTTC	CASSPGQVETQYF
-	once	TRBJ2-5	TRBV28	TGTGCCAGCAGTTTTCTAGCACGGGAGACCCAGTACTTC	CASSFLARETQYF